These 9 T cell receptor beta chains originate from one sample sequenced in a study of graft-versus-host responses after intestinal transplantation. Assay used: immunoSEQ multiplex PCR; TCRdb lists only in-frame clones, some missing. This sample has approximately 100,000 clones, with about 84% found just once. This material consisted of PBMCs, taken 255 days after intestinal transplant. The receptor source for this set is a human patient who received an intestinal transplant, so some T cells may come from the graft donor.

This chain joins TRBV4-1 and TRBJ1-2; tentatively, D is TRBD1 (6 bases). Germline CDR1 MGHRA, CDR2 YSYEKL. V was clipped by 1 base and J by 7 bases, with 13 bases between them. The CDR3 runs 14 residues. The CDR3 spells CASSQVAGAGGYTF. CDR3 nucleotides: TGCGCCAGCAGCCAAGTGGCGGGGGCGGGTGGCTACACCTTC.

Written as DNA, the CDR3 is TGCGCCAGCAGTGGCCGGGGATCCCAACGTTCCTACAATGAGCAGTTCTTC. This gives the protein CASSGRGSQRSYNEQFF. The V gene is TRBV10-1, the J gene TRBJ2-1, with a weak D call TRBD2 (5 bases). The germline V gene has CDR1 WNHNN and CDR2 SYGVQD (reference sequence). V was clipped by 4 bases and J by 1 base, with 17 bases between them. CDR3 length: 17 residues.

This clone was detected only once. The chain combines TRBV5-1 with TRBJ2-6, with D perhaps matching TRBD2 (6 bases). This CDR3 is 18 amino acids long. CDR1 is SGHRS, CDR2 YFSETQ, per germline. V lost 0 bases and J lost 0, with 13 bases in between. This chain's CDR3 is CASSLERGSFSGANVLTF. The CDR3, as DNA: TGCGCCAGCAGCTTGGAACGGGGGTCGTTCTCTGGGGCCAACGTCCTGACTTTC.

The J gene is TRBJ1-6, the V gene TRBV7-2, with D unclear. Germline CDR1 and CDR2: SGHTA and FQGNSA. V shed 2 bases and J shed 8 bases, with 13 bases lying between them. CDR3 length: 15 residues. CDR3 sequence (DNA): TGTGCCAGCAGCTTAACGGAGGTGCTGCATTCACCCCTCCACTTT. It translates to CASSLTEVLHSPLHF.

This clone has a handful of counts. The junction does not match germline at one end; this may be a read error. The chain uses TRBV28 and TRBJ1-2; 8 nucleotides match TRBD1. Germline CDR1 is MDHEN and CDR2 is SYDVKM. This CDR3 region has 11 residues. Here the CDR3 DNA reads TGTGCCAGCAGTTCTGCGGACAGGGAGGTTTTC. Translation gives CASSSADREVF.

V usage is TRBV7-8 and J usage is TRBJ2-5; D remains unclear. Germline V CDR1 and CDR2: SGHVS, FQNEAQ. V lost 1 base and J lost 2, with 8 bases in between. The CDR3 length is 14 residues. The chain's CDR3 is CASSLVVGQETQYF. The CDR3 nucleotides are TGTGCCAGCAGCTTAGTGGTGGGTCAAGAGACCCAGTACTTC.

The chain carries TRBV7-8 and TRBJ2-5; D perhaps matches TRBD1 (6 bases). CDR3 length: 15 residues. Germline CDR1 SGHVS, CDR2 FQNEAQ. V was cut by 5 bases and J by 2 bases, with 15 bases left in between. The CDR3 here is CASSQQGTPQETQYF. In DNA form, the CDR3 reads TGTGCCAGCAGCCAACAGGGAACTCCGCAAGAGACCCAGTACTTC.

The genes are TRBV9 and TRBJ2-3; 10 bases are a match to TRBD1. CDR3 size: 17 residues. CDR1 is SGDLS, CDR2 YYNGEE, per germline. V trimming: 0 bases; J trimming: 2 bases; junction bases outside the gene matches: 6. The CDR3 coding sequence is TGTGCCAGCAGCGTAGCCGGGACAGGGGTTCTCACAGATACGCAGTATTTT. Its protein is CASSVAGTGVLTDTQYF.

Points on this clone: At one boundary the junction diverges from the germline segment, which might be a read error. The J gene is TRBJ2-5, the V gene TRBV7-7, with D possibly being TRBD1 (6 bases). This CDR3 has 14 residues. CDR1 is SSHAT and CDR2 is FNYEAQ in the germline V gene (reference sequence). This CDR3 is CASSLGQGQGTQYF. CDR3 nucleotide sequence: TGTGCTAGCAGCTTAGGCCAGGGGCAAGGGACCCAGTACTTC.